This TCR beta chain was retrieved from a study of blood T cell repertoires in COVID-19. Trimming shortened V by 4 bases and J by 7 bases, and 8 bases separated the two germline ends. The CDR3 extends over 12 amino acids. Germline CDR1 SGHRS, CDR2 YFSETQ. Per the authors' pipeline: For nucleated cells, counts were estimated from reference gene primer amplification. Assay used: immunoSEQ multiplex PCR; TCRdb lists only in-frame clones, some missing. V, J and clone size are taken as reported in that table, and D and trimming were inferred from the DNA itself. Of more than 90,000 clones in the sample, about 89% are singletons; the top ten hold around 4.6%.

The sequence came from a man aged 40-50 years with acute or convalescent COVID-19. The chain uses TRBV5-1 and TRBJ2-2; weak D call: TRBD2 (5 bases). Sequenced: peripheral blood. The CDR3 bases are TGCGCCAGCAGCCTACGGGGCGGGGAGCTGTTTTTT. The encoded protein is CASSLRGGELFF.